This T cell receptor beta chain emerged from a study of blood T cells in healthy people across ages (dated by TCRdb to 2015 to 2017). Concerning the study at large: In model experiments, template switching captured about one uniquely barcoded TCR beta cDNA molecule for every two T cells. To avoid experimental bias, donors of different ages were distributed randomly across sequencing lanes. The donors were split into four age groups: young (average 16 years), middle-aged (about 40), aged (62) and long-lived (approximately 80). The study measured age-related changes in TCR beta repertoire diversity using deep sequencing normalized with unique cDNA molecular identifiers. For two donors (one aged 18 to 30 and one aged 80 or older), the study analyzed two additional independent replicas of 1 million unique cDNA reads from the same blood draw.

As regards this clonotype: Its antigen remains unidentified. No quality values exist for individual bases; no much larger clone is one base distant.

The library was prepared using 5' RACE. The data were produced on an Illumina HiSeq 2500. A second PCR of roughly 6 to 11 cycles was run with a J-beta primer mix and a sample-barcoded 5' primer. A unique molecular identifier was introduced onto each TCR beta cDNA molecule by a template-switch 5' adaptor carrying 12 random nucleotides. At least 2.5 million CDR3-containing paired-end reads were obtained from each sample. All of the RNA was converted into first-strand cDNA using the Mint cDNA synthesis kit, with a TRBC-specific oligonucleotide serving as the primer. After uracil-DNA glycosylase treatment, a first 18-cycle PCR used universal primers M1SS and BC2_uni_R on all cDNA. On the authors' methods: Normalization of each sample was performed by random selection of 1 million high-quality reads, each carrying a distinct molecular identifier. Reads with shared molecular identifiers were discarded instead of being binned into consensus sequences. MiTCR, with a Q25 quality threshold and the strictest error-elimination algorithm, was used for CDR3 identification, clonotype clustering and error correction. A nonparametric unseen species model with Euler transformation was used to estimate lower-bound total TCR beta diversity. TCRdb trimmed the raw reads at Q25, called clones with MiXCR and kept productive beta chains. Every distinct CDR3 protein forms one entry, paired with its most common genes and DNA. TCRdb, rather than the study authors, made the V and J calls. The table for this sample lists 600,000 to 650,000 distinct CDR3 sequences; roughly three fifths of them were counted only once. The ten most abundant clones make up 30% to 40% of the sample.

Donors were a few dozen systemically healthy Caucasian individuals from Russia aged about 6 to 100 years. About 10 milliliters of peripheral blood were collected from each donor into EDTA-treated Vacutainer tubes. Ficoll-Paque density-gradient centrifugation was used to isolate PBMCs, with at least 7 million obtained per sample. Total RNA, at least 5 micrograms per sample, was extracted from PBMCs with Trizol reagent. For every donor, an aliquot of PBMCs went through flow cytometry to measure the percentages of naive CD45RAhigh/CD27high T cells. Trimming leaves V shorter by 0 bases and J shorter by 10 bases, with the junction holding 7 bases beyond the gene matches. The CDR3 sequence holds 15 residues, the cysteine and phenylalanine included. The entry retains the CDR3 DNA only, 45 bases that are in frame from base 1. The germline V gene encodes CDR1 SGDLS and CDR2 YYNGEE. The paper's findings and limits, for the study overall: Conclusive comparison of naive and antigen-experienced compartments was prevented by the profiling of bulk unsorted PBMCs. The CMV infection status of donors was not known, potentially confounding age-related changes in expanded clonotypes. The percentage of naive T cells measured by flow cytometry correlated strongly with observed TCR beta diversity. Compared with the aged group, the long-lived group had more naive CD4+ T cells, fewer expanded clones and increased TCR diversity, suggesting age selection. Total diversity estimates from one million sequenced T cells were considered lower bounds and underestimates. As age increased, observed TCR beta diversity per million T cells dropped in a roughly linear way, and a significant reduction was already evident by age 40.

The sample comprised blood. The receptor's source is a man aged 55 to 69 in good health. The receptor chain draws on TRBV9 and TRBJ1-6, and 7 bases in between align with TRBD1. The CDR3 in this case is CASSVATGAGSPLHF. The DNA sequence reads TGTGCCAGCAGCGTAGCTACAGGGGCAGGGTCACCCCTCCACTTT.